These T cell receptor beta chains were read from a single sample in a study of cytomegalovirus exposure and HLA in healthy donors. TCRdb's copy holds only in-frame clones and misses some; the assay was immunoSEQ multiplex PCR. Of more than 150,000 clones listed, 65% to 85% were seen once; the top ten hold 3.8%. Material for sequencing was PBMCs. These receptors were collected from a man aged 50 to 59 in good health and CMV-seronegative. Both conserved end residues are part of each CDR3.

v_call: TRBV7-6; cdr3_length: 11; j_call: TRBJ1-2; cdr3_aa: CASSSPGQATF
v_call: TRBV20-1; cdr3_length: 11; j_call: TRBJ1-1; cdr3_aa: CSARTGVEAFF
v_call: TRBV7-2; cdr3_length: 16; j_call: TRBJ1-6; cdr3_aa: CASSLDRSSYNSPLHF
v_call: TRBV7-2; cdr3_length: 14; j_call: TRBJ2-1; cdr3_aa: CASSSGGLYNEQFF
v_call: TRBV7-2; cdr3_length: 13; j_call: TRBJ2-7; cdr3_aa: CASSSAGAHEQYF
v_call: TRBV6-5; cdr3_length: 14; j_call: TRBJ2-7; cdr3_aa: CASSYRGGNYEQYF
v_call: TRBV6-5; cdr3_length: 13; j_call: TRBJ1-1; cdr3_aa: CASSYSRDTEAFF
v_call: TRBV7-9; cdr3_length: 15; j_call: TRBJ1-5; cdr3_aa: CSSSLGGVGNQPQHF
v_call: TRBV6-5; cdr3_length: 14; j_call: TRBJ2-5; cdr3_aa: CASSTTSGQETQYF
v_call: TRBV2; cdr3_length: 15; j_call: TRBJ2-2; cdr3_aa: CASKGEAGYTGELFF
v_call: TRBV5-1; cdr3_length: 16; j_call: TRBJ2-1; cdr3_aa: CASSLTGFSSYNEQFF
v_call: TRBV29-1; cdr3_length: 13; j_call: TRBJ2-5; cdr3_aa: CSVAPGGQETQYF
v_call: TRBV7-9; cdr3_length: 17; j_call: TRBJ2-5; cdr3_aa: CASSLAGGATIQETQYF
v_call: TRBV9; cdr3_length: 14; j_call: TRBJ2-2; cdr3_aa: CASSAGLASGELFF
v_call: TRBV5-4; cdr3_length: 14; j_call: TRBJ2-7; cdr3_aa: CASSLASGEYEQYF
v_call: TRBV11-3; cdr3_length: 15; j_call: TRBJ1-5; cdr3_aa: CASREGGNSNQPQHF
v_call: TRBV7-2; cdr3_length: 17; j_call: TRBJ2-7; cdr3_aa: CASSPGGAGGLWWEQYF
v_call: TRBV4-3; cdr3_length: 15; j_call: TRBJ1-5; cdr3_aa: CASSSGTGIDQPQHF
v_call: TRBV5-1; cdr3_length: 15; j_call: TRBJ2-5; cdr3_aa: CASSGTAGGWETQYF
v_call: TRBV5-4; cdr3_length: 13; j_call: TRBJ1-2; cdr3_aa: CASSLGGGYGYTF
v_call: TRBV5-6; cdr3_length: 14; j_call: TRBJ2-5; cdr3_aa: CASSLWGTSGERYF
v_call: TRBV4-3; cdr3_length: 14; j_call: TRBJ2-1; cdr3_aa: CASSQEAGTGGQFF
v_call: TRBV7-9; cdr3_length: 8; j_call: TRBJ1-2; cdr3_aa: CSSIYRDF
v_call: TRBV21-1; cdr3_length: 12; j_call: TRBJ1-2; cdr3_aa: CAGGKEGYGYTF
v_call: TRBV7-2; cdr3_length: 14; j_call: TRBJ2-6; cdr3_aa: CASIRESGANVLTF
v_call: TRBV5-4; cdr3_length: 15; j_call: TRBJ2-5; cdr3_aa: CASSLNGGARETQYF
v_call: TRBV20-1; cdr3_length: 10; j_call: TRBJ1-2; cdr3_aa: CSAWGDGYTF
v_call: TRBV7-2; cdr3_length: 16; j_call: TRBJ1-3; cdr3_aa: CASSLGNFPAGNTIYF
v_call: TRBV5-1; cdr3_length: 13; j_call: TRBJ2-3; cdr3_aa: CASSPGLPDTQYF
v_call: TRBV19; cdr3_length: 14; j_call: TRBJ1-1; cdr3_aa: CASNTGQLNTEAFF
v_call: TRBV5-1; cdr3_length: 15; j_call: TRBJ2-7; cdr3_aa: CASSLDRFRSYEQYF
v_call: TRBV27; cdr3_length: 11; j_call: TRBJ2-5; cdr3_aa: CASSQGGTQYF
v_call: TRBV9; cdr3_length: 13; j_call: TRBJ1-1; cdr3_aa: CASSVASNTEAFF
v_call: TRBV6-5; cdr3_length: 16; j_call: TRBJ1-4; cdr3_aa: CASSYSPGTPDGKLFF
v_call: TRBV19; cdr3_length: 14; j_call: TRBJ2-2; cdr3_aa: CAARGQTNTGELFF
v_call: TRBV9; cdr3_length: 15; j_call: TRBJ2-7; cdr3_aa: CASSVGATSENEQYF
v_call: TRBV9; cdr3_length: 15; j_call: TRBJ2-5; cdr3_aa: CASSEGLASAETQYF
v_call: TRBV30; cdr3_length: 13; j_call: TRBJ2-5; cdr3_aa: CAWSVYGGGTQYF
v_call: TRBV5-1; cdr3_length: 14; j_call: TRBJ1-5; cdr3_aa: CASSPSGSGQPQHF
v_call: TRBV18; cdr3_length: 14; j_call: TRBJ1-6; cdr3_aa: CASSPNRGRSPLHF
v_call: TRBV7-9; cdr3_length: 16; j_call: TRBJ2-5; cdr3_aa: CASSLALTGAQETQYF
v_call: TRBV6-5; cdr3_length: 12; j_call: TRBJ2-2; cdr3_aa: CASSYSAGELFF
v_call: TRBV7-7; cdr3_length: 14; j_call: TRBJ2-5; cdr3_aa: CASSLGRAEETQYF
v_call: TRBV28; cdr3_length: 12; j_call: TRBJ1-2; cdr3_aa: CASALAGFGYTF
v_call: TRBV7-2; cdr3_length: 15; j_call: TRBJ2-7; cdr3_aa: CASSLRWDRDYEQYF
v_call: TRBV18; cdr3_length: 14; j_call: TRBJ1-2; cdr3_aa: CASSLGQPFRGYTF
v_call: TRBV7-9; cdr3_length: 15; j_call: TRBJ1-1; cdr3_aa: CASSLGGTVNTEAFF
v_call: TRBV5-1; cdr3_length: 13; j_call: TRBJ2-2; cdr3_aa: CASRTANTGELFF
v_call: TRBV5-1; cdr3_length: 11; j_call: TRBJ1-1; cdr3_aa: CASRVGGEAFF
v_call: TRBV6-4; cdr3_length: 15; j_call: TRBJ2-2; cdr3_aa: CASSEGADSTGELFF
v_call: TRBV29-1; cdr3_length: 11; j_call: TRBJ1-4; cdr3_aa: CSVDSGEKLFF
v_call: TRBV7-2; cdr3_length: 13; j_call: TRBJ1-2; cdr3_aa: CASSTQGAYGYTF
v_call: TRBV7-9; cdr3_length: 15; j_call: TRBJ1-2; cdr3_aa: CASRPGTGLLYGYTF
v_call: TRBV2; cdr3_length: 11; j_call: TRBJ1-2; cdr3_aa: CASRGGPARTF
v_call: TRBV19; cdr3_length: 14; j_call: TRBJ1-1; cdr3_aa: CASSKGQGRTEAFF
v_call: TRBV18; cdr3_length: 15; j_call: TRBJ2-1; cdr3_aa: CASSPTQDFNNEQFF
v_call: TRBV5-1; cdr3_length: 14; j_call: TRBJ2-5; cdr3_aa: CASSPGTGFETQYF
v_call: TRBV25-1; cdr3_length: 14; j_call: TRBJ2-7; cdr3_aa: CASSPPGKVYEQYF
v_call: TRBV4-3; cdr3_length: 16; j_call: TRBJ2-2; cdr3_aa: CASSQGGQRNTGELFF
v_call: TRBV9; cdr3_length: 17; j_call: TRBJ2-3; cdr3_aa: CASSVGSGVFSTDTQYF